The source of this TCR beta chain is a study of cytomegalovirus exposure and HLA in healthy donors. The J segment lost 10 bases and the V segment lost 4 bases, leaving 17 bases of the junction unmatched. There are 16 residues in the CDR3. CDR1 SGHRS and CDR2 YFSETQ come from the germline V gene. In regard to this clone: Its antigen is undetermined.

Assay used: immunoSEQ multiplex PCR; TCRdb lists only in-frame clones, some missing. The sample has 130,000 to 150,000 clones, roughly 88% seen once. Study-level results: Researchers counted around 180 TCR beta chains as cytomegalovirus-associated.

The sequence derives from a woman aged 18 to 35 in good health and CMV-seropositive. The sequenced material came from PBMCs. This chain joins TRBV5-1 and TRBJ2-3, with 8 bases aligning to TRBD2. CDR3 coding DNA: TGCGCCAGCAGCATACCCGGGACTAGTTTTGTGAAACCGCAGTATTTT. This sequence encodes CASSIPGTSFVKPQYF.